Shown below are 9 T cell receptor beta chains from a single sample sequenced in a study of cytomegalovirus exposure and HLA in healthy donors. Primers included in the PCR were 60 Vbeta and 13 Jbeta primers. Produced via immunoSEQ multiplex PCR; TCRdb's table is partial and in-frame only. The sample carries approximately 88,000 clones, approximately 77% recorded once. The sample comprised PBMCs. The receptors originated from a man aged 25 to 40 in good health and CMV-seronegative.

This clone was counted once. The CDR3 sequence is CASSEAPGGRTEAFF. The CDR3 bases are TGTGCCAGCAGTGAAGCCCCGGGGGGCCGGACTGAAGCTTTCTTT. J is TRBJ1-1 and V is TRBV6-1, with D possibly TRBD1 on 6 matching bases. V was shortened by 0 bases and J by 5 bases, with 13 bases between the two germline ends. CDR3 size: 15 residues. Germline V gene data show CDR1 as MNHNS and CDR2 as SASEGT.

The J gene is TRBJ2-7, the V gene TRBV19; 7 positions match TRBD1. Germline CDR1 and CDR2: LNHDA and SQIVND (reference sequence). The CDR3 consists of 16 residues. Unmatched junction bases numbered 9, after V lost 4 bases and J lost 0 bases. CDR3 sequence reads: CASSTPGQKSSYEQYF. In DNA, the CDR3 is TGTGCCAGTAGTACCCCGGGACAGAAAAGCTCCTACGAGCAGTACTTC.

This clone was counted once. The chain has TRBV4-1 and TRBJ1-5, with 7 positions matching TRBD1. Per the germline V gene, CDR1 is MGHRA and CDR2 is YSYEKL. The CDR3 has 16 amino acids. The J segment lost 2 bases and the V segment lost 0 bases, leaving 4 bases of the junction unmatched. The CDR3 sequence: CASSQDGGGRNQPQHF. DNA of the CDR3: TGCGCCAGCAGCCAAGACGGAGGGGGCCGCAATCAGCCCCAGCATTTT.

The chain links TRBV11-2 to TRBJ2-3; 10 positions agree with TRBD1. V dropped 5 bases and J dropped 4; count of bases not matched to a gene: 9. This CDR3 contains 16 residues. The germline gives CDR1 SGHAT, CDR2 FQNNGV. CDR3 residues: CASSPLGTGASDTQYF. As DNA, the CDR3 is TGTGCCAGCAGCCCCCTCGGGACAGGGGCTTCAGATACGCAGTATTTT. Full variable domain (remainder filled in from reference TRBV11-2 and TRBJ2-3): EAGVAQSPRYKIIEKRQSVAFWCNPISGHATLYWYQQILGQGPKLLIQFQNNGVVDDSQLPKDRFSAERLKGVDSTLKIQPAKLEDSAVYLCASSPLGTGASDTQYFGPGTRLTVL.

This chain uses TRBV5-1 with TRBJ1-1; no reliable D call. This CDR3 comprises 16 residues. Trimming removed 1 base from V and 1 base from J, with 14 bases in between. CDR1 SGHRS and CDR2 YFSETQ come from the germline V gene. In DNA form, the CDR3 reads TGCGCCAGCAGCTTGCGGCAGGTCTCCGCGAACACTGAAGCTTTCTTT. It codes for CASSLRQVSANTEAFF.

About this clone itself: At one of its ends the junction is not consistent with the germline gene, which may arise from a read error. The chain recombines TRBV7-9 with TRBJ2-3, with 11 positions matching TRBD2. The germline V gene has CDR1 SEHNR and CDR2 FQNEAQ (reference sequence). The CDR3 covers 16 residues. CDR3 DNA sequence: TGTTCCAGCAGCCGGGGACTAGCGGAACTCACAGATACGCAGTATTTT. This codes for CSSSRGLAELTDTQYF. Combining the CDR3 with reference TRBV7-9 and TRBJ2-3 gives the whole variable domain DTGVSQNPRHKITKRGQNVTFRCDPISEHNRLYWYRQTLGQGPEFLTYFQNEAQLEKSRLLSDRFSAERPKGSFSTLEIQRTEQGDSAMYLCSSSRGLAELTDTQYFGPGTRLTVL.

V usage is TRBV27 and J usage is TRBJ2-3, with D perhaps TRBD2 (6 bases). This CDR3 comprises 17 residues. Germline CDR1 is MNHEY and CDR2 is SMNVEV (reference sequence). The V gene lost 6 bases and the J gene lost 4 bases, with 23 bases spanning the gap. The CDR3 loop reads CASSPLPRGGRADTQYF. The CDR3 region has the DNA TGTGCCAGCAGCCCCCTACCTCGCGGAGGGCGGGCAGATACGCAGTATTTT.

This rearrangement joins TRBV30 to TRBJ1-3; D gene unclear. In germline, CDR1 is GTSNPN, CDR2 SVGIG (reference sequence). The CDR3 is 14 amino acids. The CDR3 reads CAAQRGSSGNTIYF. CDR3 DNA sequence: TGTGCTGCTCAGCGAGGGAGCTCTGGAAACACCATATATTTT. The full variable domain, completed using reference TRBV30 and TRBJ1-3, is SQTIHQWPATLVQPVGSPLSLECTVEGTSNPNLYWYRQAAGRGLQLLFYSVGIGQISSEVPQNLSASRPQDRQFILSSKKLLLSDSGFYLCAAQRGSSGNTIYFGEGSWLTVV.

V and J are TRBV4-1 and TRBJ2-2, with a tentative D call TRBD1 (6 bases). This CDR3 has 20 residues. Trimming shortened V by 4 bases and J by 6 bases, and 30 bases separated the two germline ends. Germline V gene data show CDR1 as MGHRA and CDR2 as YSYEKL. The CDR3 bases are TGCGCCAGCAGCCCAACGGGACAAAACGCACCCGGGACACGGTCCGGGGAGCTGTTTTTT. It specifies CASSPTGQNAPGTRSGELFF.